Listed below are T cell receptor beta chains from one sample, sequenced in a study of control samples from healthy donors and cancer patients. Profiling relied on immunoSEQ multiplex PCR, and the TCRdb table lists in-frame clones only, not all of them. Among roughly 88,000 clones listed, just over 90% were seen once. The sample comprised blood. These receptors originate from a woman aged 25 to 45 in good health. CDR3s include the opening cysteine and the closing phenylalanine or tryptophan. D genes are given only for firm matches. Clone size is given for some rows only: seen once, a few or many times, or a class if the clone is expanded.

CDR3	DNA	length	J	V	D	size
CASSMPGLNYGYTF	TGCGCCAGCTCTATGCCGGGTTTAAACTATGGCTACACCTTC	14	TRBJ1-2	TRBV5-1	-	-
CASSEGWVTSYEQYF	TGTGCCAGCAGTGAAGGGTGGGTCACCTCCTACGAGCAGTACTTC	15	TRBJ2-7	TRBV6-1	-	once
CASAPGGEKLFF	TGTGCCAGTGCCCCGGGGGGCGAAAAACTGTTTTTT	12	TRBJ1-4	TRBV19	-	-
CASSQRQGSPLHF	TGTGCCAGCAGCCAACGACAGGGTTCACCCCTCCACTTT	13	TRBJ1-6	TRBV3-1/TRBV3-2	TRBD1	-
CASSDPGAGTEAFF	TGTGCCAGCAGTGATCCGGGGGCGGGTACTGAAGCTTTCTTT	14	TRBJ1-1	TRBV6-1	-	-
CSVEDGSDRGHGYTF	TGCAGCGTTGAAGATGGGTCGGACAGGGGGCACGGCTACACCTTC	15	TRBJ1-2	TRBV29-1	TRBD1	-
CASSAAEEKLFF	TGTGCCAGCAGCGCGGCCGAGGAAAAACTGTTTTTT	12	TRBJ1-4	TRBV11-2	-	-
CASRITTVNTEAFF	TGTGCCAGCAGGATCACTACCGTGAACACTGAAGCTTTCTTT	14	TRBJ1-1	TRBV6-5	-	-
CASSGNRDFNQPQHF	TGTGCCAGCAGTGGTAACCGGGATTTCAATCAGCCCCAGCATTTT	15	TRBJ1-5	TRBV6-6	-	-
CASMEENTEAFF	TGCGCCAGCATGGAGGAGAACACTGAAGCTTTCTTT	12	TRBJ1-1	TRBV5-1	-	-
CATSRYNQPQHF	TGTGCCACCAGCAGATACAATCAGCCCCAGCATTTT	12	TRBJ1-5	TRBV15	-	-
CASSLVGVDGYTF	TGTGCCAGCAGCTTAGTAGGGGTCGATGGCTACACCTTC	13	TRBJ1-2	TRBV7-9	-	-
CASSLVGGGEKLFF	TGTGCCAGCAGCTTGGTCGGGGGAGGGGAAAAACTGTTTTTT	14	TRBJ1-4	TRBV5-4	-	-
CASSPQPSRNEKLFF	TGTGCCAGCTCACCACAGCCGAGCCGCAATGAAAAACTGTTTTTT	15	TRBJ1-4	TRBV18	-	once
CAISDGASGGTLTQYF	TGTGCCATCAGTGATGGGGCTAGCGGGGGGACACTGACCCAGTACTTC	16	TRBJ2-5	TRBV10-3	TRBD2	-
CASSPGLAGTRELFF	TGTGCCAGCAGCCCGGGACTAGCGGGGACAAGGGAGCTGTTTTTT	15	TRBJ2-2	TRBV7-2	TRBD2	-
CAWSPPGGLVNTIYF	TGTGCCTGGAGCCCTCCAGGCGGTCTGGTAAACACCATATATTTT	15	TRBJ1-3	TRBV30	-	-
CASNLGGAGYDTQYF	TGTGCCAGCAACCTAGGGGGGGCTGGGTATGATACGCAGTATTTT	15	TRBJ2-3	TRBV9	-	-
CASSLVGVPAIYF	TGTGCCAGCAGCTTAGTAGGGGTTCCGGCCATATATTTT	13	TRBJ1-3	TRBV7-2	-	-
CSAREVLNTEAFF	TGCAGCGCTCGGGAGGTTCTGAACACTGAAGCTTTCTTT	13	TRBJ1-1	TRBV29-1	-	-
CASSLMGGGKGETQYF	TGCGCCAGCAGCTTGATGGGGGGGGGTAAGGGAGAGACCCAGTACTTC	16	TRBJ2-5	TRBV5-1	TRBD2	-
CASSLEASYEQYF	TGCGCCAGCAGCTTGGAGGCTAGCTACGAGCAGTACTTC	13	TRBJ2-7	TRBV5-1	-	-
CASSQGQVSGNTIYF	TGTGCCAGCAGCCAAGGACAGGTCTCTGGAAACACCATATATTTT	15	TRBJ1-3	TRBV3-1/TRBV3-2	-	-
CASTLFRDTGNTIYF	TGTGCCAGCACCCTCTTCCGGGACACAGGAAACACCATATATTTT	15	TRBJ1-3	TRBV6-5	-	-
CASSQVTSGRAYVQFF	TGTGCCAGCAGCCAGGTAACTAGCGGGAGGGCGTACGTGCAGTTCTTC	16	TRBJ2-1	TRBV4-2	TRBD2	-
CASSRGTGGRSPLHF	TGTGCCAGCAGTCGGGGGACAGGGGGCAGGTCACCCCTCCACTTT	15	TRBJ1-6	TRBV6-6	TRBD1	few
CASSGIPSGNTIYF	TGTGCCAGTAGCGGGATCCCCTCTGGAAACACCATATATTTT	14	TRBJ1-3	TRBV19	-	-
CASSSGGAGGYTF	TGTGCCAGCAGTTCAGGGGGCGCGGGTGGCTACACCTTC	13	TRBJ1-2	TRBV6-6	TRBD1	-